The 3 T cell receptor beta chains below all came from one sample that was sequenced in a study of CD8 T cells in Susac syndrome (dated by TCRdb to the late 2010s). The receptor library was made with the immunoSEQ multiplex PCR assay. RNA was extracted using the RNeasy kit, and about 0.45 to 1 microgram was reverse transcribed with random hexamers. TCRdb reanalyzed the raw reads on its own, using fastp at Q25 for trimming and MiXCR for clone calling, and kept in-frame beta chains. Records with the same CDR3 protein are collapsed into one entry carrying the most frequent genes and DNA. The sample table contains more than 150,000 distinct CDR3 sequences; only one count was recorded for roughly 94% of them. Clones ranked in the top ten supply about 0.17% of the sample. The sample taken for sequencing was CD8+ T cells from PBMCs. Every receptor here comes from a human donor with Susac syndrome.

In DNA, the CDR3 is TGCGCCAGCTCTAAGACTAGCGGGGGGCCCGAGACCCAGTACTTC. Translating it yields CASSKTSGGPETQYF. The chain employs TRBV10-2 and TRBJ2-5, with 13 bases lining up with TRBD2. V lost 8 bases and J lost 5; bases outside the gene matches: 8. CDR1 is WSHSY and CDR2 is SAAADI in the germline V gene. The CDR3 loop spans 15 amino acids.

V is TRBV7-9 and J is TRBJ2-5, with TRBD2 as a possible D gene (7 bases). The CDR3 has 14 residues. Germline V gene lookup returns CDR1 SEHNR and CDR2 FQNEAQ (reference sequence). V lost 2 bases to trimming and J lost 7 bases, with 14 bases between them. CDR3: CASSLSGGGRTQYF. The DNA of the CDR3 is TGTGCCAGCAGCTTATCGGGGGGCGGTCGGACCCAGTACTTC.

The chain employs TRBV20-1 and TRBJ1-4, with D maybe TRBD1 (5 bases). The CDR3 sequence is 16 residues long. CDR1 is DFQATT and CDR2 is SNEGSKA in the germline V gene (reference sequence). V lost 0 bases and J lost 6, with 17 bases in between. The CDR3: CSAREWKGLSDEKLFF. The CDR3 DNA reads as TGCAGTGCTAGAGAATGGAAGGGGTTGTCGGATGAAAAACTGTTTTTT.